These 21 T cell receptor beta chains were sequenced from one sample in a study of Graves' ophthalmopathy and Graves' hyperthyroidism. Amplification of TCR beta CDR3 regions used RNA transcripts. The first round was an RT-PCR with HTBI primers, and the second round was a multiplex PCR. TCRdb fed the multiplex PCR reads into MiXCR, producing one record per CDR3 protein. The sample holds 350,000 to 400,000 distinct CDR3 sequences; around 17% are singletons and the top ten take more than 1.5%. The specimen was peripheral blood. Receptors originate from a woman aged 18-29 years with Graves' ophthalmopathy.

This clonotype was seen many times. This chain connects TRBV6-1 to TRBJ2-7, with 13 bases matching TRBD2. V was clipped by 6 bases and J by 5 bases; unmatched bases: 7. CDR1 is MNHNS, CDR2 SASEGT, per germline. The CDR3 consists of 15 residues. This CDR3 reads CASRALGLAGDEQYF. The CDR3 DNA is TGTGCCAGCAGGGCGCTCGGACTAGCGGGAGACGAGCAGTACTTC.

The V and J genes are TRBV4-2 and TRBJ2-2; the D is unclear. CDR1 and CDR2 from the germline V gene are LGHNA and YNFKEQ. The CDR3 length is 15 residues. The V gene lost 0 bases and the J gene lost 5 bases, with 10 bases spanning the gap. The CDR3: CASSQDQIQTGELFF. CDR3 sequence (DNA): TGTGCCAGCAGCCAAGACCAGATCCAGACCGGGGAGCTGTTTTTT.

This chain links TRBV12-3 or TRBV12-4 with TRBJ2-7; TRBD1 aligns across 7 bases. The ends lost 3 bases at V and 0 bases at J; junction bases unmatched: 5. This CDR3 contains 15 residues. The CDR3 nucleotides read TGTGCCAGCAGTTTCGGACAGGCCAGCTCCTACGAGCAGTACTTC. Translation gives CASSFGQASSYEQYF.

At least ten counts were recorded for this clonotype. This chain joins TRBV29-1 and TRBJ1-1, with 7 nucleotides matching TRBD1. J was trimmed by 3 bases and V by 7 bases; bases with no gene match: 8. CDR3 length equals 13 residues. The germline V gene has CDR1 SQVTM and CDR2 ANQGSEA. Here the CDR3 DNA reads TGCAGCGCCGGGACAGCTCATGACACTGAAGCTTTCTTT. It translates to CSAGTAHDTEAFF.

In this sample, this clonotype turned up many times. The CDR3 spells CASSVQGSYGYTF. DNA for the CDR3: TGTGCCAGCAGCGTGCAGGGGTCCTATGGCTACACCTTC. The chain couples TRBV9 to TRBJ1-2; TRBD1 might be the D (6 bases). CDR1 SGDLS and CDR2 YYNGEE come from the germline V gene. The CDR3 length is 13 residues. Trimming took off 2 bases at V and 4 bases at J, with 9 bases between the two ends. The entire variable domain, with the rest obtained from reference TRBV9 and TRBJ1-2, is as follows: DSGVTQTPKHLITATGQRVTLRCSPRSGDLSVYWYQQSLDQGLQFLIQYYNGEERAKGNILERFSAQQFPDLHSELNLSSLELGDSALYFCASSVQGSYGYTFGSGTRLTVV.

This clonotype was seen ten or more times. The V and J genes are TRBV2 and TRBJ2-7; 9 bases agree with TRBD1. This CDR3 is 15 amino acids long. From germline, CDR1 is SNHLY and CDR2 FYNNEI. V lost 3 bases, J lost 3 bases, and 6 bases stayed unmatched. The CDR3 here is CASSDPGDRDYEQYF. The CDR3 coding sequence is TGTGCCAGCAGTGACCCCGGGGACAGGGACTACGAGCAGTACTTC.

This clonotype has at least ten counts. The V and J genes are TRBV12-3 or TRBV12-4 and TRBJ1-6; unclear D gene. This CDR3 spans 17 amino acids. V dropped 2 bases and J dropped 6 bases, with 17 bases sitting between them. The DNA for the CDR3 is TGTGCCAGCAGTTTAAGATTGGATGTGGTTGGTAATTCACCCCTCCACTTT. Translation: CASSLRLDVVGNSPLHF.

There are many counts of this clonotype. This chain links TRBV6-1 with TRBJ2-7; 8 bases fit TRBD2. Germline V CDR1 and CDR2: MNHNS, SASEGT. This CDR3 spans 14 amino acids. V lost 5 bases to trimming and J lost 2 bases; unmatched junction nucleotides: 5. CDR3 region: CASSKPGLAYEQYF. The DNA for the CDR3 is TGTGCCAGCAGTAAGCCGGGACTAGCCTACGAGCAGTACTTC.

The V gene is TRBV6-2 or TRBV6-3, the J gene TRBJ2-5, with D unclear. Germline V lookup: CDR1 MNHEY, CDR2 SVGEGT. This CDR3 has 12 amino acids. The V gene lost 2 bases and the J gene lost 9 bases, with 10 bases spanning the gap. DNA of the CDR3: TGTGCCAGCAGTTACAGCTCGGACCCCCAGTACTTC. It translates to CASSYSSDPQYF.

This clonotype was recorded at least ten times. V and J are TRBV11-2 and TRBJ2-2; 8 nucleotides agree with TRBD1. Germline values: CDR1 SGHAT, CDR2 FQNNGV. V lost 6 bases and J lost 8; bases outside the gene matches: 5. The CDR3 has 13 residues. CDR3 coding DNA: TGTGCCAGCAGACGACAGGGGTTTGGGGAGCTGTTTTTT. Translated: CASRRQGFGELFF.

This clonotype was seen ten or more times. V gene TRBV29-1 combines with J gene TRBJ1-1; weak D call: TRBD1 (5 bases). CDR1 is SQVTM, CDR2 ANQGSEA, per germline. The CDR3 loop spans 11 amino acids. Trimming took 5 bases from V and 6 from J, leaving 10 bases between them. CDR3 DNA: TGCAGCGTTAGGGGCACGGCTGAAGCTTTCTTT. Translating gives CSVRGTAEAFF.

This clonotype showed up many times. The CDR3 coding sequence is TGTGCCAGCACCGCACGCGGCCCCTACGAGCAGTACTTC. Its protein product is CASTARGPYEQYF. V is TRBV7-9 and J is TRBJ2-7; D is ambiguous. Trimming stripped 7 bases from V and 2 bases from J, with 12 bases between. The CDR3 totals 13 residues. Germline CDR1 is SEHNR and CDR2 is FQNEAQ (reference sequence).

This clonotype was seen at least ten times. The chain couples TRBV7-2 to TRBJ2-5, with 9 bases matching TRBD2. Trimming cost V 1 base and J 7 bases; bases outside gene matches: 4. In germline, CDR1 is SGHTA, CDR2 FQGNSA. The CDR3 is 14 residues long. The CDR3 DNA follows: TGTGCCAGCAGCTTAGTGACTAGCGGTGGGACCCAGTACTTC. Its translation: CASSLVTSGGTQYF.

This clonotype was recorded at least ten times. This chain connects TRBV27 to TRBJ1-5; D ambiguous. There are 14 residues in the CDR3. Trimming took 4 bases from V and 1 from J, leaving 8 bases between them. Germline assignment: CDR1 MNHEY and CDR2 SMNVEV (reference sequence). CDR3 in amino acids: CASSSFRSNQPQHF. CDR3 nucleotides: TGTGCCAGCAGTTCCTTCCGGAGCAATCAGCCCCAGCATTTT.

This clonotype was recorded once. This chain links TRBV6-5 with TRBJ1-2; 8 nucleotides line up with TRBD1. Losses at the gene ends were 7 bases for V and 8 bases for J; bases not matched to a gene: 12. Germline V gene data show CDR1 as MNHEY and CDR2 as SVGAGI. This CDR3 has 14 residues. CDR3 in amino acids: CASNWVRGQLGYTF. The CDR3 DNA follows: TGTGCCAGCAATTGGGTCAGGGGGCAGCTAGGCTACACCTTC.

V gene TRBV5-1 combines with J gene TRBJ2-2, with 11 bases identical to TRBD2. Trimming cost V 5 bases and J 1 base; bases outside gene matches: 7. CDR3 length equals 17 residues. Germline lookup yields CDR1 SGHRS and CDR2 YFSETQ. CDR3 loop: CASRIATSGRNTGELFF. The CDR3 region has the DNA TGCGCCAGCAGAATCGCCACTAGCGGGAGGAACACCGGGGAGCTGTTTTTT. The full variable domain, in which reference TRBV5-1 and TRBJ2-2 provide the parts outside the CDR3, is KAGVTQTPRYLIKTRGQQVTLSCSPISGHRSVSWYQQTPGQGLQFLFEYFSETQRNKGNFPGRFSGRQFSNSRSEMNVSTLELGDSALYLCASRIATSGRNTGELFFGEGSRLTVL.

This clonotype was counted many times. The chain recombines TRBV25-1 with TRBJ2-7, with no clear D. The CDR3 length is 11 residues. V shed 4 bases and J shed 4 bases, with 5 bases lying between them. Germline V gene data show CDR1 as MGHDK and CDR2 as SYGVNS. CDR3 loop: CASSVEYEQYF. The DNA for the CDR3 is TGTGCCAGCAGTGTAGAGTACGAGCAGTACTTC.

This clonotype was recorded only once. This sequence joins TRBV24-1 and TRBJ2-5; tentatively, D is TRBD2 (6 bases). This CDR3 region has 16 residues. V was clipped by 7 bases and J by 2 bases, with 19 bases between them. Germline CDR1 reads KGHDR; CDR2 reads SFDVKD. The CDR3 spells CATSRGNLGGQETQYF. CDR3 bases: TGTGCCACCAGCAGAGGGAACCTAGGAGGGCAAGAGACCCAGTACTTC.

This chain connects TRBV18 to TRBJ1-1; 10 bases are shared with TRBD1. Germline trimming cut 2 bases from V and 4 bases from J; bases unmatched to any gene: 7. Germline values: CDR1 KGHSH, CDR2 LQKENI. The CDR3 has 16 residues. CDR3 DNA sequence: TGTGCCAGCTCACCAAACTACGGACAGGGGGTCACTGAAGCTTTCTTT. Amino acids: CASSPNYGQGVTEAFF.

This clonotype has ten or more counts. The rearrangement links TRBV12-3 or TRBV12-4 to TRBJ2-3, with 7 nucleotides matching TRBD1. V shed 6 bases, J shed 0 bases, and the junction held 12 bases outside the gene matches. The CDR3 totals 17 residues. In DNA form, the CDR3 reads TGTGCCAGCAGACCACCCCGACAGGGTACGAGCACAGATACGCAGTATTTT. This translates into CASRPPRQGTSTDTQYF.

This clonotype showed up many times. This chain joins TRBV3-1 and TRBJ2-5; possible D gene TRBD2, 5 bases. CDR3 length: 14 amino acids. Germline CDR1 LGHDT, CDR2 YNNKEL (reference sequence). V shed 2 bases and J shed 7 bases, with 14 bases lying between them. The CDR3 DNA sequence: TGTGCCAGCAGCCAATCCCCAGCGGCGGGGACCCAGTACTTC. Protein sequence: CASSQSPAAGTQYF.